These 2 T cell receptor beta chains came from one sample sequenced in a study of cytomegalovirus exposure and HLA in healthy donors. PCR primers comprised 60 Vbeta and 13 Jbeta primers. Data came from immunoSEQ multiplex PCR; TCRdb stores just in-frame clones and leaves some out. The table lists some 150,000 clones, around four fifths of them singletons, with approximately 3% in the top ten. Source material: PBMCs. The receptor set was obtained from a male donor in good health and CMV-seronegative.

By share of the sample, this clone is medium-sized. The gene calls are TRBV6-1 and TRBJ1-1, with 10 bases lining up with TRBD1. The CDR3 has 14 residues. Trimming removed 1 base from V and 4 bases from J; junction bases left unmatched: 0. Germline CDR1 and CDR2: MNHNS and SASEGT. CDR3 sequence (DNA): TGTGCCAGCAGTGAAGGGACAGGGGGCACTGAAGCTTTCTTT. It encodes CASSEGTGGTEAFF.

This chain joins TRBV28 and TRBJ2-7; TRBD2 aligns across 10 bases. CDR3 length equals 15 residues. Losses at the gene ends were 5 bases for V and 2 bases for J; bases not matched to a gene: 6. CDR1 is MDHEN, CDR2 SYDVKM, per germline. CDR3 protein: CASSMGLASPYEQYF. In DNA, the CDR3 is TGTGCCAGCAGTATGGGACTAGCGTCCCCCTACGAGCAGTACTTC.